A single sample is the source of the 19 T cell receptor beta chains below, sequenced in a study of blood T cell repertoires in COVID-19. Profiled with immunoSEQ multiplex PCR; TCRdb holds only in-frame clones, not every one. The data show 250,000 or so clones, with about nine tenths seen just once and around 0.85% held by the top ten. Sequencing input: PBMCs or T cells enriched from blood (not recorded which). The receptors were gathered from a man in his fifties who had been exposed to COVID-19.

Here the CDR3 reads CSVDSGINEKLFF. DNA for the CDR3: TGCAGCGTTGATTCGGGGATTAATGAAAAACTGTTTTTT. The V call is TRBV29-1, the J call TRBJ1-4; the D is unclear. The germline V gene encodes CDR1 SQVTM and CDR2 ANQGSEA. Trimming stripped 3 bases from V and 4 bases from J, with 9 bases between. The CDR3 length is 13 residues.

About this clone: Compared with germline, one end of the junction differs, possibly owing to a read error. The CDR3 coding sequence is TGTGCTAGCAGCTTCAGCGGAGGGAGCACCGGGGAGCTGTTTTTT. Its translation: CASSFSGGSTGELFF. The genes are TRBV7-7 and TRBJ2-2; tentatively, D is TRBD2 (6 bases). The length of the CDR3 is 15 residues. Germline-derived CDR1 and CDR2 are SSHAT and FNYEAQ (reference sequence). The full variable domain, completed using reference TRBV7-7 and TRBJ2-2, is GAGVSQSPRYKVTKRGQDVTLRCDPISSHATLYWYQQALGQGPEFLTYFNYEAQPDKSGLPSDRFSAERPEGSISTLTIQRTEQRDSAMYRCASSFSGGSTGELFFGEGSRLTVL.

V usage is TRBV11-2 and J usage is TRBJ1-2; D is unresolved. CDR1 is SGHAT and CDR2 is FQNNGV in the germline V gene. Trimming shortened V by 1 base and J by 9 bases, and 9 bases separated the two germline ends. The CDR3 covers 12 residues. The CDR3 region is CASSLGVMSYTF. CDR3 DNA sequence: TGTGCCAGCAGCTTAGGCGTTATGAGCTACACCTTC.

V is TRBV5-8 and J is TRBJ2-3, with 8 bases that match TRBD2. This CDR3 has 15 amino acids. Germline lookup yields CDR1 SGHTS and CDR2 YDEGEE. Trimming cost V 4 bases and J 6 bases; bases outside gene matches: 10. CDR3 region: CASSRPAGDMDTQYF. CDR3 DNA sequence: TGTGCCAGCAGCAGACCAGCGGGAGATATGGATACGCAGTATTTT.

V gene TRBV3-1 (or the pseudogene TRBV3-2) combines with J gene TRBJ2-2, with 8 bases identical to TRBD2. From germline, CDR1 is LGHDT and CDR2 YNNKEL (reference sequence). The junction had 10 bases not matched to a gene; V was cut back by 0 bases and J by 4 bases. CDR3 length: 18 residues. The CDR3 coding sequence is TGTGCCAGCAGCCAAGAGATAGCGGGCGGGAGGCTCACCGGGGAGCTGTTTTTT. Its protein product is CASSQEIAGGRLTGELFF.

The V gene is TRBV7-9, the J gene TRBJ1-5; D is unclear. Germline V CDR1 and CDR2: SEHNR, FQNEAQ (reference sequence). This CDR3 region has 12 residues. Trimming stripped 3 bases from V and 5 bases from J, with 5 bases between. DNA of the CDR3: TGTGCCAGCAGCTTCCATGATCAGCCCCAGCATTTT. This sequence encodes CASSFHDQPQHF.

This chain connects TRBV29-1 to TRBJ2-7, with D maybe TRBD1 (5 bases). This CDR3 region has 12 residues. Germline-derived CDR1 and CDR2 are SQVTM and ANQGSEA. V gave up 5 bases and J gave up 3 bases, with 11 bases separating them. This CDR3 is CSVKGRVYEQYV. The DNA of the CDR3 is TGCAGCGTTAAAGGCAGGGTCTACGAGCAGTACGTC.

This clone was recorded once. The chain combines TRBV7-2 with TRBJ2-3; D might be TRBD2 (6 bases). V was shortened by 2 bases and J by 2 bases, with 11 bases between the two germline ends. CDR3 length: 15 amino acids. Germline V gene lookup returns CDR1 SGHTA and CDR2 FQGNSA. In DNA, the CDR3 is TGTGCCAGCAGCTTAAGTGCGGGGTTCACAGATACGCAGTATTTT. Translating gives CASSLSAGFTDTQYF.

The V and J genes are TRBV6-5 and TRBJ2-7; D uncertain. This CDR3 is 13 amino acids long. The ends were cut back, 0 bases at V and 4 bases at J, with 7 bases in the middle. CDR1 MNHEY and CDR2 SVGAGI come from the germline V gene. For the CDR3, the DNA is TGTGCCAGCAGTTACTCGAACAGTTACGAGCAGTACGTC. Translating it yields CASSYSNSYEQYV.

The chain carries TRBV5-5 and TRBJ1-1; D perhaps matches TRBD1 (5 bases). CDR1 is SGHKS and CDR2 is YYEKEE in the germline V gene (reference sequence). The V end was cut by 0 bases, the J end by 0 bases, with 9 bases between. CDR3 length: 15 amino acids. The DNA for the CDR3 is TGTGCCAGCAGCTTGGGGACATCCCTGAACACTGAAGCTTTCTTT. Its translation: CASSLGTSLNTEAFF. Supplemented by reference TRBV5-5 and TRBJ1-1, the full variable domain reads DAGVTQSPTHLIKTRGQQVTLRCSPISGHKSVSWYQQVLGQGPQFIFQYYEKEERGRGNFPDRFSARQFPNYSSELNVNALLLGDSALYLCASSLGTSLNTEAFFGQGTRLTVV.

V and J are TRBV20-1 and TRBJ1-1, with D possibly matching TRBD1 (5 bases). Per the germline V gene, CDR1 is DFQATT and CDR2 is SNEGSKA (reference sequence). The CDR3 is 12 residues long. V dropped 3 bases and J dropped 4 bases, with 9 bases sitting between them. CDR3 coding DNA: TGCAGTGCTAGTTCAGGGTTCACTGAAGCTTTCTTT. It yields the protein CSASSGFTEAFF.

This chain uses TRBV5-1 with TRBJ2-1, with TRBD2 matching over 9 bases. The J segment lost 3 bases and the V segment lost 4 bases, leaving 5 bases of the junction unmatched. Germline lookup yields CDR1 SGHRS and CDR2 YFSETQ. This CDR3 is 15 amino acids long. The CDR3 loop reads CASSIVAGDYNEQFF. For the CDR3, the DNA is TGCGCCAGCAGCATCGTAGCGGGGGACTACAATGAGCAGTTCTTC.

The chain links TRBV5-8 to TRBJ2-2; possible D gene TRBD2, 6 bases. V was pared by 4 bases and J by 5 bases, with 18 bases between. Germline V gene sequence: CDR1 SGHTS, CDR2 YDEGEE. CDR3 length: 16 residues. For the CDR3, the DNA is TGTGCCAGCAGCCCACTGCGGGGTTCGGTTACCGGGGAGCTGTTTTTT. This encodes CASSPLRGSVTGELFF.

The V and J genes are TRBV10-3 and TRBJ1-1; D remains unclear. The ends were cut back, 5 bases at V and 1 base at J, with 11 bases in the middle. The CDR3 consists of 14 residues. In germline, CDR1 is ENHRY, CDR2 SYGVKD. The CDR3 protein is CAISPRDKNTEAFF. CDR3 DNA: TGTGCCATCAGTCCCCGGGATAAGAACACTGAAGCTTTCTTT.

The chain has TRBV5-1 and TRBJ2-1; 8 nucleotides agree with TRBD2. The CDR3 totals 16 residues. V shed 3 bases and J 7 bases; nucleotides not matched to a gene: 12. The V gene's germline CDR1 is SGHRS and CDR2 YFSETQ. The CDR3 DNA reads TGCGCCAGCAGCTCATCGACCGGGAGGGCGGGGAATGAGCAGTTCTTC. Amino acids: CASSSSTGRAGNEQFF.

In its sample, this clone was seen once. In DNA form, the CDR3 reads TGTGCAGGGTCAGGGGCGTCCTATAATTCACCCCTCCACTTT. Translated: CAGSGASYNSPLHF. This chain connects TRBV6-5 to TRBJ1-6; D is perhaps TRBD1 (6 bases). Germline CDR1 reads MNHEY; CDR2 reads SVGAGI. CDR3 length equals 14 residues.

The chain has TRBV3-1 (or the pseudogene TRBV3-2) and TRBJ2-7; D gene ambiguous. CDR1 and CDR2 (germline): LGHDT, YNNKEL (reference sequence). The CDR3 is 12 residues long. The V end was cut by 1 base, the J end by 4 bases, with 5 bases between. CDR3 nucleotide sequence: TGTGCCAGCAGCCAAGGAGCGTACGAGCAGTACGTC. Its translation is CASSQGAYEQYV.

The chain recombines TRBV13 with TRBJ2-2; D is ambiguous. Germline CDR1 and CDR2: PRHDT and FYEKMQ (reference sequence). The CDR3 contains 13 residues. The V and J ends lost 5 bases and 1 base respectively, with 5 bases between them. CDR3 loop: CASSLRNTGELFF. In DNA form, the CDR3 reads TGTGCCAGCAGCCTCAGGAACACCGGGGAGCTGTTTTTT.

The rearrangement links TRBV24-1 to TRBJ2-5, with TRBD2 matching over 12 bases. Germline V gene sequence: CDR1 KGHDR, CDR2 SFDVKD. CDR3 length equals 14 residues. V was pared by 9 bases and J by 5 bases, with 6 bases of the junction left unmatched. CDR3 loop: CATGELAGGETQYF. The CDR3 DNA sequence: TGTGCCACCGGAGAGCTAGCGGGAGGGGAGACCCAGTACTTC.